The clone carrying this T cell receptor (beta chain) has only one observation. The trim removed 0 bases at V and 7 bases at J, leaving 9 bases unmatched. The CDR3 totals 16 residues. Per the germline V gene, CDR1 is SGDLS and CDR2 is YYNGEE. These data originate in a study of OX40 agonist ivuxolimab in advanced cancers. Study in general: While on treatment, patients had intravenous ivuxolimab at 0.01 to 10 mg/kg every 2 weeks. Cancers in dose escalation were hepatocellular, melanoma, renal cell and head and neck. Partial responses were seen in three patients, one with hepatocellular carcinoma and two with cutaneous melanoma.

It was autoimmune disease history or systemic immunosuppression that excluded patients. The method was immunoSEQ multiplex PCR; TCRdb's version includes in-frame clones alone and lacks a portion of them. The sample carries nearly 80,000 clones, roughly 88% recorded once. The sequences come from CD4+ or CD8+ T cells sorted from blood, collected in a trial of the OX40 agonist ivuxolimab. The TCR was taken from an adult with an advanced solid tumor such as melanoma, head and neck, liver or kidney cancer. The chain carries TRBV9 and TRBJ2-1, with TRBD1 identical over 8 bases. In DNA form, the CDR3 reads TGTGCCAGCAGCGTAGGGGCAGGGGGCATTGTAAATGAGCAGTTCTTC. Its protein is CASSVGAGGIVNEQFF. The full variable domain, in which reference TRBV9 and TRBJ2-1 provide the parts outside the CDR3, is DSGVTQTPKHLITATGQRVTLRCSPRSGDLSVYWYQQSLDQGLQFLIQYYNGEERAKGNILERFSAQQFPDLHSELNLSSLELGDSALYFCASSVGAGGIVNEQFFGPGTRLTVL.